This TCR beta chain was sequenced for a study of blood T cell repertoires in COVID-19 (TCRdb year 2020). Concerning the study at large: Collaborator samples came from the United States, Italy and Spain and covered acute and convalescent phases of COVID-19. The sample metadata nearly always contained a de-identified subject ID, COVID-19 status, age in years and sex. Where available, HLA class I and class II types were taken from metadata supplied by the sample provider and were not determined by assay-based typing. Deeply sampled blood TCRbeta repertoires from subjects exposed to, actively infected with, or recovered from COVID-19 were included in the dataset. Samples came from the ongoing ImmuneRACE study (first 160 participants) plus 1,254 subjects from 6 global collaborators. The repertoires were released in a freely available public database intended as a resource for research on the immune response to SARS-CoV-2. The material from the prospective study consisted of cDNA or gDNA derived from T cells, B-cell-depleted T cells, or PBMCs.

The paper as a whole reports these results and caveats: Clinical and demographic metadata were provided uncurated, with the amount varying by source and participant.

Of note for this clone: Its antigen target is currently unknown. No clone much larger than this one lies a single base away; base qualities are absent.

TCRbeta CDR3 regions were amplified from genomic DNA using the immunoSEQ Assay, a bias-controlled multiplex PCR. Regarding the original processing steps: Within the assay, amplification of reference gene primers was used to estimate how many nucleated cells each sample contained. To quantify the absolute abundance of each unique TCRbeta CDR3 rearrangement, sequence reads were collapsed and filtered. For each sample, productive Simpson clonality was calculated by taking the square root of Simpson's diversity index across productive rearrangements. TCRdb holds this immuneACCESS table with in-frame rearrangements only. Some clones are missing; in checked studies, unresolved V genes explain under half, and the rest has no known cause. The V and J calls and clone size were taken over from that table, and D and trimming were inferred from the DNA. The sample includes about 250,000 clones, with approximately 82% observed a single time. The ten largest clones capture just over 8.5% of the sample.

The collaborating institutions used their own protocols to collect whole blood in K2EDTA tubes. For TCRbeta analysis, collaborator samples were shipped as frozen whole blood, as isolated PBMCs, or as DNA extracted from either sample type. CDR1 and CDR2 (LNHDA, SQIVND) derive from the germline V gene (reference sequence). The trim is 3 bases for V and 3 bases for J, with a gap of 12 bases between the germline ends. There are 14 amino acids in the CDR3, from cysteine to phenylalanine inclusive. Solely the CDR3 DNA is kept, with 42 bases framed from the first base. The receptor was isolated from a man aged 35-49 years with active or convalescent COVID-19. Sequencing input: peripheral blood. This receptor chain uses TRBV19 and TRBJ2-7, and TRBD2 may be the D gene, going by 6 matching bases. CDR3 reads: CASSISGGDYEQYF. The DNA sequence is given as TGTGCCAGTAGTATTTCAGGAGGGGACTACGAGCAGTACTTC.